The 21 T cell receptor beta chains below come from one sample, sequenced in a study of shared clonotypes between healthy human individuals. Positive CCR7 selection of CD45RO-negative cells yielded the naive CD8 cells, and terminally differentiated effector memory CD45RA+ cells were excluded. The repertoire was sequenced with immunoSEQ multiplex PCR; TCRdb's copy has only in-frame clones and lacks some. This sample has about 2.2 million clones, with roughly 93% found just once. Sample: naive CD8+ T cells from PBMCs. The receptors originated from a man younger than 35 in good health. Some clones in this sample may be carry-over from other donors' samples.

This clone showed up just once. V gene TRBV28 combines with J gene TRBJ2-2; D is ambiguous. With 4 bases removed from V and 5 bases from J, the gap between germline ends came to 8 bases. Per the germline V gene, CDR1 is MDHEN and CDR2 is SYDVKM. This CDR3 is built from 13 residues. As DNA, the CDR3 is TGTGCCAGCAGTTGGCATCTTACCGGGGAGCTGTTTTTT. Amino acids: CASSWHLTGELFF.

The chain recombines TRBV10-3 with TRBJ1-1, with D hard to call. Germline values: CDR1 ENHRY, CDR2 SYGVKD. Trimming removed 0 bases at V and 4 bases at J, with 9 bases between. CDR3 length equals 14 residues. The CDR3 sequence: CAISESTGSTEAFF. The CDR3 bases are TGTGCCATCAGTGAGTCGACCGGGAGCACTGAAGCTTTCTTT.

The chain links TRBV19 to TRBJ2-2; 7 bases match TRBD1. This CDR3 is 13 amino acids long. The trim removed 7 bases at V and 3 bases at J, leaving 2 bases unmatched. Germline values: CDR1 LNHDA, CDR2 SQIVND (reference sequence). The CDR3 sequence: CASIGTDTGELFF. CDR3 DNA sequence: TGTGCCAGTATCGGGACAGACACCGGGGAGCTGTTTTTT.

The chain recombines TRBV11-3 with TRBJ2-2; no reliable D call. Per the germline V gene, CDR1 is SGHNT and CDR2 is YENEEA. The ends were cut back, 3 bases at V and 6 bases at J, with 11 bases in the middle. This CDR3 region has 14 residues. This CDR3 is CASSFGSAAGELFF. The DNA of the CDR3 is TGTGCCAGCAGCTTTGGCTCTGCGGCCGGGGAGCTGTTTTTT.

The V and J genes are TRBV7-9 and TRBJ1-1; D might be TRBD1 (6 bases). The CDR3 totals 14 residues. Germline V gene lookup returns CDR1 SEHNR and CDR2 FQNEAQ (reference sequence). The germline V and J ends were trimmed by 5 bases and 3 bases, with 13 bases remaining between them. The CDR3 loop reads CASSPPDSHTEAFF. The DNA of the CDR3 is TGTGCCAGCAGCCCCCCGGACAGCCACACTGAAGCTTTCTTT.

The V and J genes are TRBV28 and TRBJ2-3, with a weak D call TRBD2 (6 bases). CDR1 and CDR2 (germline): MDHEN, SYDVKM. The CDR3 has 16 residues. V was pared by 5 bases and J by 1 base, with 16 bases between. This CDR3 is CASSPLERARTDTQYF. The CDR3 nucleotides are TGTGCCAGCAGTCCCCTAGAGCGGGCACGCACAGATACGCAGTATTTT.

This clone is a singleton in its sample. The chain recombines TRBV11-2 with TRBJ2-7; possibly TRBD1 for D (6 bases). The ends were cut back, 4 bases at V and 2 bases at J, with 12 bases in the middle. Germline loops: CDR1 SGHAT, CDR2 FQNNGV. The CDR3 has 14 amino acids. DNA of the CDR3: TGTGCCAGCAGCTCTGTGACAGGCGCCTACGAGCAGTACTTC. Protein product: CASSSVTGAYEQYF. Full variable domain (outside the CDR3, taken from reference TRBV11-2 and TRBJ2-7): EAGVAQSPRYKIIEKRQSVAFWCNPISGHATLYWYQQILGQGPKLLIQFQNNGVVDDSQLPKDRFSAERLKGVDSTLKIQPAKLEDSAVYLCASSSVTGAYEQYFGPGTRLTVT.

In its sample, this clone was seen a few times. Other DNA sequences within the sample encode an identical CDR3. This chain uses TRBV29-1 with TRBJ1-3; the D is unclear. Germline CDR1 and CDR2: SQVTM and ANQGSEA. Between the trimmed V and J ends, which lost 7 bases and 2 bases, there was a span of 6 bases. The CDR3 is 11 residues long. In DNA, the CDR3 is TGCAGCGCAGCCGCTGGAAACACCATATATTTT. Protein: CSAAAGNTIYF.

This clone was observed a single time. This chain links TRBV28 with TRBJ2-5; D unresolved. The CDR3 runs to 14 residues. The germline gives CDR1 MDHEN, CDR2 SYDVKM. V lost 5 bases and J 0 bases, leaving 10 bases between the germline ends. This CDR3 reads CASSNHRYQETQYF. CDR3 coding DNA: TGTGCCAGCAGTAATCATAGGTACCAAGAGACCCAGTACTTC.

V and J are TRBV7-2 and TRBJ2-2, with 8 bases lining up with TRBD1. J lost 5 bases, V lost 5 bases, and 7 bases had no gene match. Germline CDR1 and CDR2: SGHTA and FQGNSA. CDR3 length: 15 residues. The CDR3 DNA reads TGTGCCAGCAGCCCTAGGACAGGGAGGACCGGGGAGCTGTTTTTT. Translated, it gives CASSPRTGRTGELFF.

V gene TRBV30 combines with J gene TRBJ1-2, with 7 positions matching TRBD1. The CDR3 has 14 amino acids. Germline CDR1 and CDR2: GTSNPN and SVGIG (reference sequence). Germline trimming cut 2 bases from V and 3 bases from J; bases unmatched to any gene: 6. CDR3 sequence reads: CAWSKDRVDYGYTF. The CDR3 coding sequence is TGTGCCTGGAGTAAAGACAGGGTGGACTATGGCTACACCTTC.

The chain combines TRBV21-1 with TRBJ1-1; TRBD1 is the table's D call, not checked against the DNA. TRBV21-1 is given as a pseudogene. The CDR3 totals 16 residues. The CDR3 spells CASSESDRVENTEAFF. The CDR3 DNA reads TGTGCCAGCAGCGAGTCGGACAGGGTGGAGAACACTGAAGCTTTCTTT.

The rearrangement joins TRBV11-2 to TRBJ2-1; 7 bases line up with TRBD2. The CDR3 covers 19 residues. The germline gives CDR1 SGHAT, CDR2 FQNNGV. The ends lost 8 bases at V and 0 bases at J; junction bases unmatched: 19. The CDR3 spells CASQRGPSGALSSYNEQFF. In nucleotides, the CDR3 is TGTGCCAGCCAACGAGGCCCTAGCGGAGCCCTGAGCTCCTACAATGAGCAGTTCTTC.

A remark on this clone: The same CDR3 also results from other DNA sequences found in this sample. The V call is TRBV19, the J call TRBJ2-7; D is possibly TRBD1 or TRBD2 (6 bases each). Trimming removed 1 base at V and 3 bases at J, with 10 bases between. From germline, CDR1 is LNHDA and CDR2 SQIVND (reference sequence). The CDR3 loop spans 14 amino acids. DNA of the CDR3: TGTGCCAGTAGTATAGGAGGGGGAGGCTACGAGCAGTACTTC. Residues: CASSIGGGGYEQYF.

Only one count was recorded for this clone. This chain uses TRBV27 with TRBJ2-4, with a weak D call TRBD2 (5 bases). Germline V gives CDR1 MNHEY, CDR2 SMNVEV (reference sequence). The CDR3 is made up of 16 amino acids. V was cut by 5 bases and J by 0 bases, with 14 bases left in between. CDR3 nucleotides: TGTGCCAGCAGTGAAACGACTACCGAAGCCAAAAACATTCAGTACTTC. Protein sequence: CASSETTTEAKNIQYF.

The chain links TRBV7-9 to TRBJ2-1; D might be TRBD1 or TRBD2, each matching 5 bases. Trimming stripped 5 bases from V and 4 bases from J, with 15 bases between. The germline gives CDR1 SEHNR, CDR2 FQNEAQ (reference sequence). The CDR3 consists of 15 residues. The CDR3 DNA is TGTGCCAGCAGCCGACCGGTGGGGGAATACAATGAGCAGTTCTTC. Residues: CASSRPVGEYNEQFF. Drawing the rest from reference TRBV7-9 and TRBJ2-1, the complete variable domain is DTGVSQNPRHKITKRGQNVTFRCDPISEHNRLYWYRQTLGQGPEFLTYFQNEAQLEKSRLLSDRFSAERPKGSFSTLEIQRTEQGDSAMYLCASSRPVGEYNEQFFGPGTRLTVL.

The V gene is TRBV5-4, the J gene TRBJ2-7; 7 positions agree with TRBD2. Per germline, CDR1 SGHNT and CDR2 YYREEE (reference sequence). This CDR3 is built from 17 residues. V lost 0 bases and J lost 0; bases outside the gene matches: 9. CDR3 coding DNA: TGTGCCAGCAGCTTGGCTACGGCTAGCGGCTTCTCCTACGAGCAGTACTTC. As protein: CASSLATASGFSYEQYF.

The rearrangement joins TRBV7-3 to TRBJ2-7; 14 bases map to TRBD2. The length of the CDR3 is 15 residues. J was trimmed by 6 bases and V by 5 bases; bases with no gene match: 6. CDR1 SGHTA and CDR2 FQGTGA come from the germline V gene. CDR3: CASSPQGLAGVEQYF. The DNA for the CDR3 is TGTGCCAGCAGCCCCCAGGGACTAGCGGGAGTCGAGCAGTACTTC.

This clone appeared a single time. V usage is TRBV29-1 and J usage is TRBJ1-2, with D possibly being TRBD1 (5 bases). The germline V and J ends were trimmed by 3 bases and 4 bases, with 15 bases remaining between them. From germline, CDR1 is SQVTM and CDR2 ANQGSEA. The CDR3 has 14 residues. Here the CDR3 reads CSVDRSGPPYGYTF. The CDR3 coding sequence is TGCAGCGTTGATAGGTCGGGACCCCCCTATGGCTACACCTTC.

Regarding this clone: The same CDR3 can be traced to other DNA sequences in this sample. The rearrangement links TRBV28 to TRBJ2-7, with D tentatively TRBD2 (7 bases). The CDR3 has 14 amino acids. V was clipped by 2 bases and J by 4 bases, with 12 bases between them. CDR1 MDHEN and CDR2 SYDVKM come from the germline V gene. This CDR3 is CASSLGGARYEQYF. The CDR3, as DNA: TGTGCCAGCAGTTTAGGGGGGGCCCGGTACGAGCAGTACTTC.

The V gene is TRBV15, the J gene TRBJ2-6; D is uncertain. The CDR3 runs to 16 residues. The germline V gene encodes CDR1 LNHNV and CDR2 YYDKDF (reference sequence). V lost 0 bases to trimming and J lost 0 bases, with 6 bases between them. The CDR3 loop reads CATSREGYSGANVLTF. CDR3 DNA sequence: TGTGCCACCAGCAGAGAGGGATACTCTGGGGCCAACGTCCTGACTTTC.